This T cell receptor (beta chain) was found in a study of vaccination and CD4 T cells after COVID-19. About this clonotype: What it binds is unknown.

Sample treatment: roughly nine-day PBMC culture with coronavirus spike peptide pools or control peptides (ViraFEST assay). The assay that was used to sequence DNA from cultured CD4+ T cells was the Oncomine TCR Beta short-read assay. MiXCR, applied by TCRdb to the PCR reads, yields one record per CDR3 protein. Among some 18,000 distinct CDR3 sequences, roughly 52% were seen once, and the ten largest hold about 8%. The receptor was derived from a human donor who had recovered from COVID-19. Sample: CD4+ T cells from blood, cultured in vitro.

The CDR3 DNA reads TGTGCCAGCAGTTTAGGGTTCGGGGGCCCAACGGACACTGAAGCTTTCTTT. Translated, it gives CASSLGFGGPTDTEAFF. The chain uses TRBV27 and TRBJ1-1, with D perhaps matching TRBD1 (6 bases). The CDR3 is 17 residues long. Germline CDR1 reads MNHEY; CDR2 reads SMNVEV (reference sequence). Between the trimmed V and J ends, which lost 2 bases and 3 bases, there was a span of 19 bases.